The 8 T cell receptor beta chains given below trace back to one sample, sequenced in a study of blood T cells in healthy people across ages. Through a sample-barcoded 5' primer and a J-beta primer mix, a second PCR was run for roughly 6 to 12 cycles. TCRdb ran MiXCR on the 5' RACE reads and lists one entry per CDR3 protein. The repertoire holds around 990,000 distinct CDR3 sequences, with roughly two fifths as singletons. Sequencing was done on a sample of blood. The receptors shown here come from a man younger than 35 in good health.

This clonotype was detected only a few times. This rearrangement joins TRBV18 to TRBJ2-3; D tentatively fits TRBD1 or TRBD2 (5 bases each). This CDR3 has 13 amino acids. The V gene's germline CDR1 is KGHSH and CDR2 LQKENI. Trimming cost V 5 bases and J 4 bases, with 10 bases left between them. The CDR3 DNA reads TGTGCCAGCTCAGTAGGGACGGCAGATACGCAGTATTTT. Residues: CASSVGTADTQYF.

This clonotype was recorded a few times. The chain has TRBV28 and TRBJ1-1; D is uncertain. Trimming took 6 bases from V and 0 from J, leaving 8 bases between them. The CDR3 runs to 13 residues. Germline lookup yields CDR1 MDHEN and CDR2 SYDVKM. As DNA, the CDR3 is TGTGCCAGCAGACTCCCTTTGAACACTGAAGCTTTCTTT. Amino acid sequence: CASRLPLNTEAFF.

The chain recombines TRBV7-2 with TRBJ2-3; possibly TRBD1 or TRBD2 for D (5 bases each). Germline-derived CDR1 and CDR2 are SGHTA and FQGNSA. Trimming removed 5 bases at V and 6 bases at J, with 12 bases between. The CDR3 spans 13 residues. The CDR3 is CASSPGTIDTQYF. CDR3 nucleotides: TGTGCCAGCAGCCCGGGGACCATTGATACGCAGTATTTT.

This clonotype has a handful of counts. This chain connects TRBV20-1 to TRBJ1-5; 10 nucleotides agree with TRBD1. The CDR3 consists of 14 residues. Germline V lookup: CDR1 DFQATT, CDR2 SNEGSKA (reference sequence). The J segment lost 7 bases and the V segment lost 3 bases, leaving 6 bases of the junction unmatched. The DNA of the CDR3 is TGCAGTGCTAGTGTTGGGACAGGGGTACAGCCCCAGCATTTT. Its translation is CSASVGTGVQPQHF.

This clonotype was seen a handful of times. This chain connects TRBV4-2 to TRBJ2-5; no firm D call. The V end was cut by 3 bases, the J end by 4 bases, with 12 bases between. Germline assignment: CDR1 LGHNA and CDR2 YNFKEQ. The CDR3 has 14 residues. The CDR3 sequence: CASSHPEAGETQYF. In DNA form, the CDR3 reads TGTGCCAGCAGCCATCCTGAGGCCGGAGAGACCCAGTACTTC.

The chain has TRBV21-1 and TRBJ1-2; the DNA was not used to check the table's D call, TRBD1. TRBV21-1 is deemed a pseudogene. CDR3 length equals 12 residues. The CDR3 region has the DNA TGTGCCAGCAGCGCGCGGGACAGCGGCTACACCTTC. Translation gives CASSARDSGYTF.

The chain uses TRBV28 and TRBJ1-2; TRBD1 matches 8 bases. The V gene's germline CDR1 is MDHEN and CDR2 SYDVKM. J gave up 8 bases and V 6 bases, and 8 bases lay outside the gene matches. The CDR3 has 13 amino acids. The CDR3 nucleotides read TGTGCCAGCAGGGGCGGGACAGGAGGAGGCTACACCTTC. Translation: CASRGGTGGGYTF.

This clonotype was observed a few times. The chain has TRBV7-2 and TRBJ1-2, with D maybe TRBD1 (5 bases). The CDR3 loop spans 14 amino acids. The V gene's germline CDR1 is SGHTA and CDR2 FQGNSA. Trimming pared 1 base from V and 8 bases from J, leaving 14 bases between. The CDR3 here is CASSLVQGTNGYTF. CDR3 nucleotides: TGTGCCAGCAGCTTAGTTCAGGGAACCAACGGCTACACCTTC.